This entry lists 22 T cell receptor beta chains sequenced from one sample in a study of blood T cell repertoires in COVID-19. Clones were read by immunoSEQ multiplex PCR, and TCRdb kept only the in-frame ones, dropping some. The sample comprises about 27,000 clones, roughly four fifths of which are singletons, and 25% rests with the top ten. The sample taken for sequencing was peripheral blood. The receptors stem from a man aged 65 to 79 with active COVID-19.

As for this clone: One end of the junction does not line up with germline, which may come from a read error. The chain uses TRBV20-1 and TRBJ2-7; possibly TRBD2 for D (6 bases). Germline V lookup: CDR1 DFQATT, CDR2 SNEGSKA (reference sequence). The CDR3 consists of 11 residues. The CDR3 region has the DNA TGCAGTACTAGAAGGCCCGGAGGGGAGTACTTC. Its translation: CSTRRPGGEYF.

The V gene is TRBV19, the J gene TRBJ1-4; no clear D gene. The V end was cut by 4 bases, the J end by 5 bases, with 11 bases between. CDR1 is LNHDA and CDR2 is SQIVND in the germline V gene (reference sequence). CDR3 size: 14 residues. The CDR3 sequence: CASSRRLSNEKLFF. The CDR3 DNA reads TGTGCCAGTAGTAGGAGGCTCTCGAATGAAAAACTGTTTTTT. Full variable domain (outside the CDR3, taken from reference TRBV19 and TRBJ1-4): DGGITQSPKYLFRKEGQNVTLSCEQNLNHDAMYWYRQDPGQGLRLIYYSQIVNDFQKGDIAEGYSVSREKKESFPLTVTSAQKNPTAFYLCASSRRLSNEKLFFGSGTQLSVL.

V is TRBV14 and J is TRBJ1-1; D is undetermined. Per germline, CDR1 SGHDN and CDR2 FVKESK. The CDR3 loop spans 18 amino acids. Trimming left V 4 bases short and J 0 bases short, with 21 bases between. CDR3 residues: CASSLYPVGGVMNTEAFF. CDR3 nucleotide sequence: TGTGCCAGCAGCCTCTACCCCGTTGGAGGAGTTATGAACACTGAAGCTTTCTTT.

This clone was seen a single time. This rearrangement joins TRBV4-2 to TRBJ2-2, with D maybe TRBD2 (5 bases). The CDR3 sequence is 16 residues long. The ends were cut back, 0 bases at V and 7 bases at J, with 15 bases in the middle. Germline V gene sequence: CDR1 LGHNA, CDR2 YNFKEQ. For the CDR3, the DNA is TGTGCCAGCAGCCAAGATCCGGCAGGTCGGGGCGGGGAGCTGTTTTTT. Protein product: CASSQDPAGRGGELFF.

V usage is TRBV25-1 and J usage is TRBJ2-7; 7 bases are shared with TRBD1. Germline V gene lookup returns CDR1 MGHDK and CDR2 SYGVNS. After removal of 5 bases from V and 2 bases from J, the junction contained 9 bases not matched to a gene. The CDR3 extends over 15 amino acids. This CDR3 is CASSPGQARTYEQYF. CDR3 in DNA: TGTGCCAGCAGTCCCGGACAGGCACGAACCTACGAGCAGTACTTC.

This clone is medium-sized in the sample. V gene TRBV6-5 combines with J gene TRBJ2-7; a possible D gene is TRBD2 (6 bases). With 2 bases removed from V and 4 bases from J, the gap between germline ends came to 9 bases. Germline-derived CDR1 and CDR2 are MNHEY and SVGAGI. CDR3 length equals 13 residues. CDR3 DNA: TGTGCCAGCAGTTACAGGGAGGCTTACGAGCAGTACTTC. Protein: CASSYREAYEQYF.

The chain has TRBV29-1 and TRBJ2-7; 8 nucleotides align to TRBD1. The CDR3 spans 13 residues. Germline V gene data show CDR1 as SQVTM and CDR2 as ANQGSEA. After removal of 7 bases from V and 7 bases from J, the junction contained 12 bases not matched to a gene. Written as DNA, the CDR3 is TGCAGCGCCGGACTGGGACAGGTCCTGGAGCAGTACTTC. Translation: CSAGLGQVLEQYF.

This chain uses TRBV28 with TRBJ2-7; a weak D match, TRBD1 (5 bases). Germline V gene sequence: CDR1 MDHEN, CDR2 SYDVKM. CDR3 size: 17 residues. V was shortened by 4 bases and J by 3 bases, with 22 bases between the two germline ends. The CDR3 DNA reads as TGTGCCAGCAGTTCCTCGACGACCGCGCAGGGAAGCTACGAGCAGTACTTC. The encoded protein is CASSSSTTAQGSYEQYF.

This clone was recorded a few times. V and J are TRBV9 and TRBJ2-1, with TRBD1 matching 10 bases. There are 16 residues in the CDR3. The ends lost 4 bases at V and 4 bases at J; junction bases unmatched: 8. Germline assignment: CDR1 SGDLS and CDR2 YYNGEE. Written as DNA, the CDR3 is TGTGCCAGCAGCTATTCCGGGACAGGGGTTTACAATGAGCAGTTCTTC. It specifies CASSYSGTGVYNEQFF.

The chain uses TRBV10-1 and TRBJ2-2; TRBD2 might be the D (6 bases). V gave up 8 bases and J gave up 7 bases, with 20 bases separating them. This CDR3 is 15 amino acids long. The germline V gene encodes CDR1 WNHNN and CDR2 SYGVQD (reference sequence). The CDR3: CASVFPGSPGGELFF. The CDR3 bases are TGCGCCAGCGTCTTCCCCGGGAGTCCAGGCGGGGAGCTGTTTTTT.

The chain links TRBV28 to TRBJ2-4; 8 positions match TRBD1. V was pared by 4 bases and J by 7 bases, with 6 bases of the junction left unmatched. The CDR3 consists of 14 residues. Germline V CDR1 and CDR2: MDHEN, SYDVKM. This CDR3 is CASSSGGILNIQYF. As DNA, the CDR3 is TGTGCCAGCAGTTCAGGGGGCATATTGAACATTCAGTACTTC.

This chain links TRBV5-1 with TRBJ1-1, with D perhaps TRBD1 (6 bases). This CDR3 region has 14 residues. Per the germline V gene, CDR1 is SGHRS and CDR2 is YFSETQ. Trimming took off 3 bases at V and 3 bases at J, with 12 bases between the two ends. CDR3 bases: TGCGCCAGCAGCTATACAGGGAGGGACACTGAAGCTTTCTTT. It is translated as CASSYTGRDTEAFF.

The V gene is TRBV5-1, the J gene TRBJ2-5; 9 nucleotides align to TRBD1. Germline V gene data show CDR1 as SGHRS and CDR2 as YFSETQ. This CDR3 comprises 14 residues. J lost 5 bases, V lost 3 bases, and 5 bases had no gene match. The CDR3 DNA reads TGCGCCAGCAGCTCGCCGACAGGGGGGGAGACCCAGTACTTC. This encodes CASSSPTGGETQYF. Together with reference TRBV5-1 and TRBJ2-5, the CDR3 gives the full variable domain: KAGVTQTPRYLIKTRGQQVTLSCSPISGHRSVSWYQQTPGQGLQFLFEYFSETQRNKGNFPGRFSGRQFSNSRSEMNVSTLELGDSALYLCASSSPTGGETQYFGPGTRLLVL.

The genes are TRBV13 and TRBJ1-2; D is ambiguous. The CDR3 covers 14 residues. V gave up 2 bases and J gave up 4 bases, with 11 bases separating them. The germline V gene encodes CDR1 PRHDT and CDR2 FYEKMQ (reference sequence). Here the CDR3 reads CASSLTQAGYGYTF. The CDR3 DNA reads as TGTGCCAGCAGCTTAACTCAGGCCGGCTATGGCTACACCTTC.

This clone occurred once. The chain uses TRBV29-1 and TRBJ2-3, with TRBD2 matching over 8 bases. With 3 bases clipped from V and 4 bases from J, the junction kept 6 bases outside the gene matches. CDR3 length equals 14 residues. Germline CDR1 is SQVTM and CDR2 is ANQGSEA. This CDR3 is CSVERGAGADTQYF. The CDR3 DNA is TGCAGCGTTGAGCGGGGGGCGGGAGCAGATACGCAGTATTTT.

The chain couples TRBV6-2 or TRBV6-3 to TRBJ2-7; 12 positions agree with TRBD1. CDR3 length equals 18 residues. Looked up from germline, CDR1 is MNHEY and CDR2 is SVGEGT. Trimming cost V 4 bases and J 7 bases; bases outside gene matches: 17. Here the CDR3 DNA reads TGTGCCAGCAGTTCCTATTTCGGGACAGGGGGCGTAGACAAAGAGCAGTACTTC. Translated, it gives CASSSYFGTGGVDKEQYF.

The CDR3 bases are TGTGCCAGCAGCCATTGGGGGGAAGGACTAGCGGGAGACAATGAGCAGTTCTTC. Its translation is CASSHWGEGLAGDNEQFF. V is TRBV11-2 and J is TRBJ2-1, with 13 bases lining up with TRBD2. The ends lost 5 bases at V and 5 bases at J; junction bases unmatched: 12. The CDR3 spans 18 residues. Germline values: CDR1 SGHAT, CDR2 FQNNGV.

This clone occurred once. The chain recombines TRBV21-1 with TRBJ1-4. TRBV21-1 is termed a pseudogene. This CDR3 is 13 amino acids long. As DNA, the CDR3 is TGTGCCACCTGGCACCCGAGGAAAGAAAAACTGTTTTTT. This encodes CATWHPRKEKLFF.

The chain has TRBV18 and TRBJ2-1; a possible D gene is TRBD1 (5 bases). CDR1 and CDR2 (germline): KGHSH, LQKENI. The V and J ends lost 2 bases and 6 bases respectively, with 8 bases between them. The CDR3 length is 13 residues. The CDR3 spells CASSPTGFNEQFF. The CDR3 region has the DNA TGTGCCAGCTCACCAACAGGCTTCAATGAGCAGTTCTTC.

J is TRBJ2-6 and V is TRBV27, with 10 nucleotides matching TRBD2. J lost 4 bases, V lost 5 bases, and 20 bases had no gene match. There are 21 residues in the CDR3. CDR1 is MNHEY and CDR2 is SMNVEV in the germline V gene (reference sequence). CDR3 DNA sequence: TGTGCCAGCAGTGCCCGAAGCGGGAGGGCGGTTCAGGGTGTCGGGGCCAACGTCCTGACTTTC. It encodes CASSARSGRAVQGVGANVLTF. Filled out from reference TRBV27 and TRBJ2-6, the complete variable domain reads EAQVTQNPRYLITVTGKKLTVTCSQNMNHEYMSWYRQDPGLGLRQIYYSMNVEVTDKGDVPEGYKVSRKEKRNFPLILESPSPNQTSLYFCASSARSGRAVQGVGANVLTFGAGSRLTVL.

This clone was seen just once. The V and J genes are TRBV3-1 (or the pseudogene TRBV3-2) and TRBJ2-1; D is unresolved. Trimming left V 8 bases short and J 3 bases short, with 8 bases between. The CDR3 length is 12 residues. Germline V gene lookup returns CDR1 LGHDT and CDR2 YNNKEL (reference sequence). The CDR3 sequence is CASLSSYNEQFF. The CDR3 region has the DNA TGTGCCAGCCTAAGTAGCTACAATGAGCAGTTCTTC.

This chain joins TRBV28 and TRBJ1-5, with 7 bases identical to TRBD1. J gave up 7 bases and V 6 bases, and 12 bases lay outside the gene matches. The CDR3 is 15 residues long. The germline V gene encodes CDR1 MDHEN and CDR2 SYDVKM. The CDR3 nucleotides read TGTGCCAGCAGGCCACAGGGGATGGGAGAACAGCCCCAGCATTTT. Residues: CASRPQGMGEQPQHF.